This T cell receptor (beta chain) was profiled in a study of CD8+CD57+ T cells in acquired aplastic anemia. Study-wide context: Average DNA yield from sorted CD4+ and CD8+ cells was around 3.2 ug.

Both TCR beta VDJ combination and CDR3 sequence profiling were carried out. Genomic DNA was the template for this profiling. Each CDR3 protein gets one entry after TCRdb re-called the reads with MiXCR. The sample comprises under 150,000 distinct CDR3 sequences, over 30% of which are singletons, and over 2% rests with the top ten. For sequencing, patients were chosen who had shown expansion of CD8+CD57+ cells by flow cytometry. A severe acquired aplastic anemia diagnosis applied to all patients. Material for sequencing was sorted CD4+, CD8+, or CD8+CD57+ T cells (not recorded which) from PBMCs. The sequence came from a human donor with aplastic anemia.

CDR3 protein: CSARDRGQGSPLHF. Written as DNA, the CDR3 is TGCAGTGCTAGAGACAGGGGGCAGGGTTCACCCCTCCACTTT. This chain joins TRBV20-1 and TRBJ1-6; TRBD1 matches at 8 bases. The CDR3 is 14 residues long. The germline CDR1 and CDR2 sequences are DFQATT and SNEGSKA (reference sequence). V trimming: 0 bases; J trimming: 9 bases; junction bases outside the gene matches: 4.